The present entry profiles one T cell receptor (beta chain) with its context. The data are from a study of blood T cell repertoires in COVID-19. Study in general: The origin of the acute and convalescent COVID-19 samples was the United States, Italy and Spain.

Original handling: Quantification of nucleated cells was approximated via reference gene primer amplification. The table came from immunoSEQ multiplex PCR; TCRdb's copy has only in-frame clones and leaves some out. V and J calls and clone size follow that table, whereas D and trimming were derived from the DNA. In the table there are some 150,000 clones, roughly 77% of which are singletons. Sequencing input: peripheral blood. This TCR derives from a man aged 55-75 years with acute or convalescent COVID-19.

CDR3 coding DNA: TGCGCCAGCAGCCAAGATCGGGCGGGATCGAACACCGGGGAGCTGTTTTTT. Amino acid sequence: CASSQDRAGSNTGELFF. The chain recombines TRBV4-1 with TRBJ2-2; maybe TRBD2 (6 bases). The CDR3 extends over 17 amino acids. V was clipped by 0 bases and J by 0 bases, with 11 bases between them. CDR1 MGHRA and CDR2 YSYEKL come from the germline V gene.